This T cell receptor (beta chain) was sequenced during a study of T cell changes during pregnancy in multiple sclerosis. CDR3 length: 14 amino acids. Germline V gives CDR1 MNHNS, CDR2 SASEGT. V shed 4 bases and J shed 2 bases, with 12 bases lying between them. Libraries were prepared by immunoSEQ multiplex PCR; TCRdb keeps only in-frame clonotypes and omits some of them. The repertoire consists of some 26,000 clones, with roughly 90% occurring once and the leading ten covering roughly 0.58%. Sequencing was performed on CD4+ T cells from peripheral blood mononuclear cells, taken in the first trimester of pregnancy. The receptor was isolated from a female donor in good health, enrolled as a control in a pregnancy study. V usage is TRBV6-1 and J usage is TRBJ2-7, with TRBD1 as a possible D gene (6 bases). This CDR3 is CASSGRGLPYEQYF. The CDR3, as DNA: TGTGCCAGCAGTGGCAGGGGTCTCCCCTACGAGCAGTACTTC.